The 28 T cell receptor beta chains listed next were all sequenced from one sample in a study of T-cell memory formation after mild COVID-19. TCRdb re-called the 5' RACE reads through MiXCR, storing one row per CDR3 protein. The data contain 200,000 or so distinct CDR3 sequences, 9.5% of them singletons. The sequencing sample was made of PBMCs or a T cell subset sorted from them (not recorded which). Receptor source: a man younger than 35 who had mild COVID-19 (a few samples of this study predate the infection). Cell type and time point are not known.

This clonotype turned up a few times. The rearrangement links TRBV18 to TRBJ1-1; TRBD1 might be the D (5 bases). From germline, CDR1 is KGHSH and CDR2 LQKENI. The V gene lost 3 bases and the J gene lost 4 bases, with 15 bases spanning the gap. The CDR3 consists of 15 residues. CDR3 DNA sequence: TGTGCCAGCTCACCCAGCAGGGCCCTGAGCACTGAAGCTTTCTTT. Amino acids: CASSPSRALSTEAFF.

This clonotype was recorded a few times. This CDR3 reads CASRETGLGGYTF. The CDR3 DNA sequence: TGTGCCAGCAGGGAAACAGGGCTAGGTGGCTACACCTTC. The V gene is TRBV3-1, the J gene TRBJ1-2; tentatively, D is TRBD1 (6 bases). The CDR3 totals 13 residues. Germline CDR1 LGHDT, CDR2 YNNKEL (reference sequence). V was trimmed by 6 bases and J by 7 bases, leaving 15 bases between them.

The chain combines TRBV18 with TRBJ1-1; D not resolved. The CDR3 covers 12 residues. V was clipped by 6 bases and J by 4 bases, with 9 bases between them. Germline CDR1 KGHSH, CDR2 LQKENI. CDR3 in DNA: TGTGCCAGCTCTCCGGTGGCCACTGAAGCTTTCTTT. It is translated as CASSPVATEAFF.

This clonotype was counted a few times. This chain links TRBV9 with TRBJ2-5; D assignment may be TRBD1 or TRBD2 (5 bases each). CDR3 length: 16 residues. CDR1 is SGDLS, CDR2 YYNGEE, per germline. Trimming took off 0 bases at V and 2 bases at J, with 14 bases between the two ends. CDR3: CASSVEFRDQQETQYF. The CDR3 bases are TGTGCCAGCAGCGTAGAGTTCCGGGACCAGCAAGAGACCCAGTACTTC.

This clonotype came up a few times. This chain joins TRBV12-3 or TRBV12-4 and TRBJ1-2, with D unresolved. CDR3 length: 16 residues. Deletions cut 1 base from V and 4 bases from J, with 16 bases between. The CDR3 is CASSLGEGVSPYGYTF. The CDR3 region has the DNA TGTGCCAGCAGTTTAGGTGAGGGAGTATCGCCCTATGGCTACACCTTC.

The chain combines TRBV12-3 or TRBV12-4 with TRBJ2-2; tentatively, D is TRBD2 (5 bases). V was clipped by 3 bases and J by 4 bases, with 15 bases between them. CDR3 size: 16 residues. Here the CDR3 DNA reads TGTGCCAGCAGTTTGAGGGAAAGTTCGTTCACCGGGGAGCTGTTTTTT. It encodes CASSLRESSFTGELFF.

This sequence joins TRBV6-2 or TRBV6-3 and TRBJ2-2, with D tentatively TRBD1 or TRBD2 (5 bases each). The ends were cut back, 7 bases at V and 5 bases at J, with 29 bases in the middle. Per germline, CDR1 MNHEY and CDR2 SVGEGT. The length of the CDR3 is 19 residues. This CDR3 is CASKYRLGPSARWTGELFF. The DNA of the CDR3 is TGTGCCAGCAAATACCGTTTGGGACCCTCGGCCCGGTGGACCGGGGAGCTGTTTTTT.

Many counts were recorded for this clonotype. The chain couples TRBV6-5 to TRBJ2-5, with TRBD2 identical over 11 bases. This CDR3 comprises 13 residues. V lost 5 bases and J lost 7; bases outside the gene matches: 3. CDR1 and CDR2 (germline): MNHEY, SVGAGI. This CDR3 is CASSRLAGLTQYF. The CDR3 DNA follows: TGTGCCAGCAGTCGACTAGCGGGGCTGACCCAGTACTTC.

There are a few counts of this clonotype. V usage is TRBV2 and J usage is TRBJ2-2; D gene unclear. Germline lookup yields CDR1 SNHLY and CDR2 FYNNEI. The ends were cut back, 7 bases at V and 1 base at J, with 4 bases in the middle. This CDR3 is 12 amino acids long. In DNA form, the CDR3 reads TGTGCCAGCACCAGGAACACCGGGGAGCTGTTTTTT. It translates to CASTRNTGELFF.

The table lists this clonotype with a few counts. The V and J genes are TRBV3-1 and TRBJ1-5; unclear D gene. CDR1 and CDR2 from the germline V gene are LGHDT and YNNKEL (reference sequence). V was cut by 4 bases and J by 2 bases, with 12 bases left in between. The CDR3 is 15 amino acids. The DNA for the CDR3 is TGTGCCAGCAGCCTCGGCCCGGCGGGCAATCAGCCCCAGCATTTT. The encoded protein is CASSLGPAGNQPQHF.

The rearrangement uses TRBV3-1 and TRBJ1-1, with D hard to call. This CDR3 has 14 amino acids. The germline gives CDR1 LGHDT, CDR2 YNNKEL (reference sequence). V was cut by 0 bases and J by 11 bases, with 16 bases left in between. The CDR3 protein is CASSQDHGGRPAFF. CDR3 DNA sequence: TGTGCCAGCAGCCAAGATCACGGCGGTCGGCCGGCTTTCTTT.

This clonotype has at least ten counts. For the CDR3, the DNA is TGCGCCAGCAGCTCGCTTGGGCCCGATACGCAGTATTTT. This codes for CASSSLGPDTQYF. This chain uses TRBV5-1 with TRBJ2-3; D is uncertain. The germline gives CDR1 SGHRS, CDR2 YFSETQ. Deletions cut 3 bases from V and 6 bases from J, with 11 bases between. This CDR3 has 13 residues.

The chain has TRBV7-9 and TRBJ1-3, with D uncertain. The CDR3 has 12 residues. Germline V gene lookup returns CDR1 SEHNR and CDR2 FQNEAQ (reference sequence). Trimming stripped 4 bases from V and 2 bases from J, with 3 bases between. The CDR3, as DNA: TGTGCCAGCAGCTCTACTGGAAACACCATATATTTT. Translating gives CASSSTGNTIYF.

This clonotype came up a few times. J is TRBJ1-5 and V is TRBV30; no clear D gene. Trimming pared 0 bases from V and 4 bases from J, leaving 10 bases between. The germline gives CDR1 GTSNPN, CDR2 SVGIG (reference sequence). The CDR3 loop spans 14 amino acids. CDR3 protein: CAWSVATNNQPQHF. Written as DNA, the CDR3 is TGTGCCTGGAGTGTGGCGACAAATAATCAGCCCCAGCATTTT. Full variable domain (missing parts from reference TRBV30 and TRBJ1-5): SQTIHQWPATLVQPVGSPLSLECTVEGTSNPNLYWYRQAAGRGLQLLFYSVGIGQISSEVPQNLSASRPQDRQFILSSKKLLLSDSGFYLCAWSVATNNQPQHFGDGTRLSIL.

The chain joins TRBV18 to TRBJ2-1; D might be TRBD1 (5 bases). The CDR3 sequence is 14 residues long. Per germline, CDR1 KGHSH and CDR2 LQKENI. V lost 2 bases and J lost 7, with 12 bases in between. CDR3 DNA sequence: TGTGCCAGCTCACCAATTAGCCAGGGAAATGAGCAGTTCTTC. Protein: CASSPISQGNEQFF.

This clonotype was counted only a few times. This chain joins TRBV7-2 and TRBJ2-6, with 7 bases matching TRBD1. The CDR3 length is 17 residues. In germline, CDR1 is SGHTA, CDR2 FQGNSA. V shed 3 bases, J shed 2 bases, and the junction held 7 bases outside the gene matches. The CDR3 protein is CASSFGTEYTGANVLTF. CDR3 nucleotide sequence: TGTGCCAGCAGCTTCGGGACAGAGTATACTGGGGCCAACGTCCTGACTTTC.

In this sample, this clonotype turned up many times. This chain uses TRBV6-5 with TRBJ1-4, with a possible D match to TRBD1 (5 bases). Trimming cost V 0 bases and J 8 bases, with 10 bases left between them. The CDR3 sequence is 14 residues long. Germline V gene lookup returns CDR1 MNHEY and CDR2 SVGAGI. The DNA for the CDR3 is TGTGCCAGCAGTTACTCGCCGGGGGACGAAAAACTGTTTTTT. Translating it yields CASSYSPGDEKLFF.

This clonotype was seen more than once but under ten times. The rearrangement links TRBV24-1 to TRBJ1-1; D is possibly TRBD1 (6 bases). The CDR3 spans 15 residues. V lost 3 bases and J lost 5, with 15 bases in between. Germline assignment: CDR1 KGHDR and CDR2 SFDVKD. The DNA of the CDR3 is TGTGCCACCAGTGATGGAGCAGGGGCGGGAACTGAAGCTTTCTTT. Amino acid sequence: CATSDGAGAGTEAFF.

This clonotype was detected ten times or more. The chain couples TRBV7-2 to TRBJ1-1; D is ambiguous. This CDR3 spans 13 amino acids. Between the trimmed V and J ends, which lost 3 bases and 1 base, there was a span of 6 bases. Germline V CDR1 and CDR2: SGHTA, FQGNSA. The CDR3 protein is CASSFSENTEAFF. The CDR3 nucleotides read TGTGCCAGCAGCTTCTCAGAGAACACTGAAGCTTTCTTT.

The chain uses TRBV12-3 or TRBV12-4 and TRBJ1-2; weak D call: TRBD1 (5 bases). The germline V and J ends were trimmed by 4 bases and 3 bases, with 12 bases remaining between them. The CDR3 contains 14 residues. The CDR3, as DNA: TGTGCCAGCAGTTCCGGTGGAGGGGACTATGGCTACACCTTC. Protein sequence: CASSSGGGDYGYTF.

This clonotype appeared a few times. J is TRBJ1-1 and V is TRBV19; D not certain. The V end was cut by 6 bases, the J end by 0 bases, with 11 bases between. The length of the CDR3 is 14 residues. Germline V gives CDR1 LNHDA, CDR2 SQIVND (reference sequence). CDR3 DNA: TGTGCCAGTAGACCCCGGGCCGTGAACACTGAAGCTTTCTTT. Translation: CASRPRAVNTEAFF.

The table lists this clonotype with a few counts. The chain recombines TRBV6-6 with TRBJ1-6; D unresolved. The V gene lost 3 bases and the J gene lost 0 bases, with 6 bases spanning the gap. The CDR3 totals 15 residues. Germline V gene data show CDR1 as MNHNY and CDR2 as SVGAGI (reference sequence). CDR3 sequence: CASSYGSSYNSPLHF. Written as DNA, the CDR3 is TGTGCCAGCAGTTATGGGAGCTCCTATAATTCACCCCTCCACTTT.

This clonotype came up many times. The V and J genes are TRBV4-3 and TRBJ1-4; D possibly corresponds to TRBD1 (6 bases). Germline CDR1 LGHNA, CDR2 YSLEER. The CDR3 length is 21 residues. V dropped 2 bases and J dropped 0 bases, with 25 bases sitting between them. The CDR3 is CASSQLVMVAGASATNEKLFF. The CDR3 DNA sequence: TGCGCCAGCAGCCAACTTGTGATGGTCGCAGGGGCGAGTGCAACTAATGAAAAACTGTTTTTT.

V and J are TRBV4-2 and TRBJ2-3, with 7 bases that match TRBD2. Trimming took 1 base from V and 1 from J; bases not matched to a gene: 5. Germline V gives CDR1 LGHNA, CDR2 YNFKEQ. CDR3 length: 16 residues. DNA of the CDR3: TGTGCCAGCAGCCAAGTTGGGGGGGACCGCACAGATACGCAGTATTTT. Translating it yields CASSQVGGDRTDTQYF.

The sample holds a few counts of this clonotype. DNA for the CDR3: TGTGCCATCAGTGAGAACCCGGGACAGTATAATTCACCCCTCCACTTT. Protein sequence: CAISENPGQYNSPLHF. This chain connects TRBV10-3 to TRBJ1-6, with 7 bases fitting TRBD1. Germline V CDR1 and CDR2: ENHRY, SYGVKD. The CDR3 extends over 16 amino acids. Germline trimming cut 2 bases from V and 4 bases from J; bases unmatched to any gene: 5.

This clonotype has at least ten counts. The chain has TRBV7-2 and TRBJ2-5; 8 positions agree with TRBD1. Germline CDR1 is SGHTA and CDR2 is FQGNSA. The CDR3 sequence is 14 residues long. The V segment lost 5 bases and the J segment 0 bases; nucleotides outside the gene matches: 2. The CDR3 DNA reads as TGTGCCAGCAGCCGGGACAGGTACCAAGAGACCCAGTACTTC. Amino acid sequence: CASSRDRYQETQYF.

This clonotype occurred many times. The chain links TRBV5-1 to TRBJ2-1; 10 positions agree with TRBD1. CDR1 and CDR2 from the germline V gene are SGHRS and YFSETQ. The CDR3 has 16 amino acids. Trimming cost V 4 bases and J 4 bases; bases outside gene matches: 8. The CDR3 nucleotides read TGCGCCAGCAGCCGATCGGGACAGGGGTATTACAATGAGCAGTTCTTC. Protein: CASSRSGQGYYNEQFF.

This clonotype occurred a few times. The genes are TRBV3-1 and TRBJ2-6; tentatively, D is TRBD2 (5 bases). The CDR3 covers 16 residues. Germline CDR1 reads LGHDT; CDR2 reads YNNKEL (reference sequence). Trimming pared 4 bases from V and 2 bases from J, leaving 12 bases between. The CDR3 DNA sequence: TGTGCCAGCAGCCGGAATTGGGAGCCTGGGGCCAACGTCCTGACTTTC. Translation: CASSRNWEPGANVLTF.